The entry below gives a single TCR beta chain sequence along with its context. Its target is not known. Time point indicated: pre-treatment baseline. At 12 weeks after first infusion, RECIST 1.1 defined response for most patients. Prior systemic cancer therapy, immunosuppressant use and other active malignancies excluded patients. This sample was taken from a study of blood T cell dynamics during melanoma immunotherapy. General study findings and limits: The study could not tell melanoma-specific clones from general immune activation.

Method: immunoSEQ multiplex PCR; TCRdb's copy keeps in-frame clones and lacks some. Here the sample spans under 15,000 clones, roughly 86% being singletons. The clonotype originates from a human donor with melanoma. The sequencing used blood, collected from a patient treated with checkpoint blockade.

The CDR3 DNA is TGTGCCAGCAGCTTGTCGAAACCCGGGATCATCATGAAGAACACTGAAGCTTTCTTT. Protein product: CASSLSKPGIIMKNTEAFF. The chain recombines TRBV5-4 with TRBJ1-1, with unresolved D. Germline-derived CDR1 and CDR2 are SGHNT and YYREEE (reference sequence). The length of the CDR3 is 19 residues. V lost 1 base and J 1 base, leaving 23 bases between the germline ends.